This T cell receptor beta chain was observed in a study of PD-1 blockade in classical Hodgkin lymphoma. Study-wide points: Newly diagnosed patients were reported to exhibit reduced baseline TCR diversity relative to healthy donors. Prior to therapy, complete responders displayed diversity much like that of newly diagnosed patients.

Each and every patient relapsed after autologous stem cell transplantation, and patients got differing brentuximab vedotin exposure. In regard to this clone: Its antigen is not identified.

With 5 bases removed from V and 0 bases from J, the gap between germline ends came to 22 bases. The CDR3 is 18 residues long. Germline CDR1 is LGHNT and CDR2 is FRNRAP. Some clones are missing from TCRdb's copy, which holds only in-frame ones; the method was immunoSEQ multiplex PCR. Of about 58,000 clones in the sample, under 95% were seen once. The genes are TRBV12-5 and TRBJ1-1; a possible D gene is TRBD1 (5 bases). Material: peripheral blood mononuclear cells (PBMCs), obtained before the second cycle of nivolumab. The receptor was isolated from a human donor with classical Hodgkin lymphoma. The CDR3 DNA reads as TGTGCTAGTGGTGCCCGTCCCCCAGGGAGCCCAATGAACACTGAAGCTTTCTTT. Translated: CASGARPPGSPMNTEAFF. The full variable domain, its missing parts supplied by reference TRBV12-5 and TRBJ1-1, is DARVTQTPRHKVTEMGQEVTMRCQPILGHNTVFWYRQTMMQGLELLAYFRNRAPLDDSGMPKDRFSAEMPDATLATLKIQPSEPRDSAVYFCASGARPPGSPMNTEAFFGQGTRLTVV.